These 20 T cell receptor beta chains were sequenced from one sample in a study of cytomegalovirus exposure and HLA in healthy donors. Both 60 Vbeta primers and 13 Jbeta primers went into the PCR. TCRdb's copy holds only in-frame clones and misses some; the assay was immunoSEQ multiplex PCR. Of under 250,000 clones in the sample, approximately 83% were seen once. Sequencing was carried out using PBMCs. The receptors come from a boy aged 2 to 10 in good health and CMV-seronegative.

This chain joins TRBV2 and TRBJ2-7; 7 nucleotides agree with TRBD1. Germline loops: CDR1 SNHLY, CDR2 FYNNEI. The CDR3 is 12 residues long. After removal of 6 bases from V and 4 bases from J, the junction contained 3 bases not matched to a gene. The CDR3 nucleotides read TGTGCCAGCAGGGGGGACAGTTACGAGCAGTACTTC. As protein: CASRGDSYEQYF.

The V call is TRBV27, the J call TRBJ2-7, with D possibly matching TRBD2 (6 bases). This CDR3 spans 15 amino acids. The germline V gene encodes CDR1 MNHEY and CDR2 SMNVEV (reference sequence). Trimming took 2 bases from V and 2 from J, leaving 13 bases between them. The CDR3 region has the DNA TGTGCCAGCAGTTTAGTTTTGGGGGGACCCTACGAGCAGTACTTC. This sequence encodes CASSLVLGGPYEQYF.

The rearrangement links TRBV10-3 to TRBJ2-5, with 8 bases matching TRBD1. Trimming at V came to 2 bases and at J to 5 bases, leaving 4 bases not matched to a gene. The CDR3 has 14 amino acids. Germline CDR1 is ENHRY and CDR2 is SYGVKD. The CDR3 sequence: CAISEGRGLETQYF. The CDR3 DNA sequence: TGTGCCATCAGTGAGGGCAGGGGGCTGGAGACCCAGTACTTC.

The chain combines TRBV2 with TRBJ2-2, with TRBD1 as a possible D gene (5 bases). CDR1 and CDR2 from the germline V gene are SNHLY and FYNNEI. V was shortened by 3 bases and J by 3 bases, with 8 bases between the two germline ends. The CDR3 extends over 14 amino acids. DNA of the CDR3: TGTGCCAGCAGTGATGACAGATACACCGGGGAGCTGTTTTTT. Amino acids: CASSDDRYTGELFF.

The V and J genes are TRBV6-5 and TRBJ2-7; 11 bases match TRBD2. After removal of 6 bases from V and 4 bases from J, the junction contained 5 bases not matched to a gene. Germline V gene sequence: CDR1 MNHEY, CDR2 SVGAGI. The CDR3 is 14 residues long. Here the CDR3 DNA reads TGTGCCAGCAGCTCGGGACTAGCGGAATACGAGCAGTACTTC. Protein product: CASSSGLAEYEQYF.

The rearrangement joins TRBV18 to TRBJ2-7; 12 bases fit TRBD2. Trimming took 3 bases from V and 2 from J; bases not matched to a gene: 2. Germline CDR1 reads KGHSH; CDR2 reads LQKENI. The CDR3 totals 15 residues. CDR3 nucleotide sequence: TGTGCCAGCTCACCGACTAGCGGGAGCCCCTACGAGCAGTACTTC. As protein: CASSPTSGSPYEQYF.

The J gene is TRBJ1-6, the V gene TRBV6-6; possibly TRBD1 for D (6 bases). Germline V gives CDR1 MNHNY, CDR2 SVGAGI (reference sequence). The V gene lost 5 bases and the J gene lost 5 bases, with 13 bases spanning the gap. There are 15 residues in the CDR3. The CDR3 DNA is TGTGCCAGCAGTGCCCAGGGGAACAATAATTCACCCCTCCACTTT. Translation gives CASSAQGNNNSPLHF.

The CDR3 region is CASSYRQGQNTDTQYF. In DNA form, the CDR3 reads TGTGCCAGTAGTTACCGACAGGGGCAGAACACAGATACGCAGTATTTT. The chain carries TRBV19 and TRBJ2-3; 8 nucleotides line up with TRBD1. The V segment lost 5 bases and the J segment 2 bases; nucleotides outside the gene matches: 9. This CDR3 has 16 amino acids. Germline-derived CDR1 and CDR2 are LNHDA and SQIVND (reference sequence).

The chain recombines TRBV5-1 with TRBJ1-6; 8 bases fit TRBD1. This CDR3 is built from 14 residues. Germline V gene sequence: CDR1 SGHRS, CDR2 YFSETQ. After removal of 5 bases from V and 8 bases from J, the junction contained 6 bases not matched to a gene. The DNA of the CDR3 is TGCGCCAGCAGTTCAGGGGGCCGCGATTCACCCCTCCACTTT. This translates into CASSSGGRDSPLHF.

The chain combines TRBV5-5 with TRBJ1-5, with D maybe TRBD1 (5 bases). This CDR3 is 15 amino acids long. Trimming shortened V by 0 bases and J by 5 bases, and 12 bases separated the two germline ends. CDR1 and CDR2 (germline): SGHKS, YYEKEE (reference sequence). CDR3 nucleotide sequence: TGTGCCAGCAGCTTGGATTCAGGGTCCCATCAGCCCCAGCATTTT. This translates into CASSLDSGSHQPQHF.

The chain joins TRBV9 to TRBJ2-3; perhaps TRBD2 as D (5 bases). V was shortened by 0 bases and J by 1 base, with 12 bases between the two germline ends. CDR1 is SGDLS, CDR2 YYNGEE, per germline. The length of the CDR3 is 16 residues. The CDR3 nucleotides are TGTGCCAGCAGCGTAGGGACTTACTGGGGCACAGATACGCAGTATTTT. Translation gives CASSVGTYWGTDTQYF.

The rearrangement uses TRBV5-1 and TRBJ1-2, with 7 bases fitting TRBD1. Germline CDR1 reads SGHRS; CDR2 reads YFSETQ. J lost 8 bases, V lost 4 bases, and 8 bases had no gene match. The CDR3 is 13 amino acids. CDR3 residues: CASSPTGLGGYTF. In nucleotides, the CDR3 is TGCGCCAGCAGCCCGACAGGGCTAGGGGGCTACACCTTC.

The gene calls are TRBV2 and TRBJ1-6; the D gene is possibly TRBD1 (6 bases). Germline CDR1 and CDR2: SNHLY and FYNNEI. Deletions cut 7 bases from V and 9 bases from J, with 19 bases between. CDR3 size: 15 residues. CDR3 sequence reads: CASITREGDISPLHF. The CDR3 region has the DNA TGTGCCAGCATTACTAGAGAGGGGGATATTTCACCCCTCCACTTT.

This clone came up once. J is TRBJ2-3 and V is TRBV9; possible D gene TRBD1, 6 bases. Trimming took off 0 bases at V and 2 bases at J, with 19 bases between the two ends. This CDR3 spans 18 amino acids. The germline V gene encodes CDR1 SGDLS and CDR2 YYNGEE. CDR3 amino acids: CASSVAIEANRDTDTQYF. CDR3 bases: TGTGCCAGCAGCGTAGCGATCGAGGCCAACAGGGACACAGATACGCAGTATTTT.

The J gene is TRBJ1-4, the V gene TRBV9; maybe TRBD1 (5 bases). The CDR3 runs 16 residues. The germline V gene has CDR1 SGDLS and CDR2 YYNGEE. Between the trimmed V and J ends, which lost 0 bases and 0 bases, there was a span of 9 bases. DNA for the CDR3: TGTGCCAGCAGCGTAGCAGGGCTTGCAACTAATGAAAAACTGTTTTTT. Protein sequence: CASSVAGLATNEKLFF.

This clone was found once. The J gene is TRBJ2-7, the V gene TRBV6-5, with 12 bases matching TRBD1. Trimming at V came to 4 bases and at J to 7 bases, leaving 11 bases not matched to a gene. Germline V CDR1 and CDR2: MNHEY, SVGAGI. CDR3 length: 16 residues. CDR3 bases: TGTGCCAGCAGTTCGACTCCGGGACAGGGGGCGCGGGAGCAGTACTTC. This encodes CASSSTPGQGAREQYF.

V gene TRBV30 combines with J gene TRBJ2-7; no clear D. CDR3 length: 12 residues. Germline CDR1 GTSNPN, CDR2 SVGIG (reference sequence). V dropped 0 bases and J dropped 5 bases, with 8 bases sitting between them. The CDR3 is CAWSVDRDEQYF. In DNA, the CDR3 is TGTGCCTGGAGTGTAGACCGGGACGAGCAGTACTTC.

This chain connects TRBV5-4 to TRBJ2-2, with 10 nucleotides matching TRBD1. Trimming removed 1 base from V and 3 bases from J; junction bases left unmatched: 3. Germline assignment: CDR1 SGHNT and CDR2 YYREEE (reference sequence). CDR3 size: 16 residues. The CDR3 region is CASSLQGTGDTGELFF. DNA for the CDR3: TGTGCCAGCAGCTTGCAAGGGACAGGGGACACCGGGGAGCTGTTTTTT. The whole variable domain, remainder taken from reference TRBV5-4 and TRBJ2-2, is ETGVTQSPTHLIKTRGQQVTLRCSSQSGHNTVSWYQQALGQGPQFIFQYYREEENGRGNFPPRFSGLQFPNYSSELNVNALELDDSALYLCASSLQGTGDTGELFFGEGSRLTVL.

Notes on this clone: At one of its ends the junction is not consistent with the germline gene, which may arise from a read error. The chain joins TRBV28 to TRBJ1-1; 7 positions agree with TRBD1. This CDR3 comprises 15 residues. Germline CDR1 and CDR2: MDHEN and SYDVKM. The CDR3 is CASLNSRRGNPEAFF. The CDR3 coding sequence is TGTGCCAGCCTAAATAGTCGCAGGGGGAACCCTGAAGCTTTCTTT. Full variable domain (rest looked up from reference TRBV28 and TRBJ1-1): DVKVTQSSRYLVKRTGEKVFLECVQDMDHENMFWYRQDPGLGLRLIYFSYDVKMKEKGDIPEGYSVSREKKERFSLILESASTNQTSMYLCASLNSRRGNPEAFFGQGTRLTVV.

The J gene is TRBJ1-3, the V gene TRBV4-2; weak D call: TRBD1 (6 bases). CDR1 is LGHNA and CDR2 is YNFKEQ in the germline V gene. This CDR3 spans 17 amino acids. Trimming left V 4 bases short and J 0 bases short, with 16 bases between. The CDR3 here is CASSPYFGTTSGNTIYF. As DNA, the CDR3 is TGTGCCAGCAGCCCATACTTCGGGACAACCTCTGGAAACACCATATATTTT.